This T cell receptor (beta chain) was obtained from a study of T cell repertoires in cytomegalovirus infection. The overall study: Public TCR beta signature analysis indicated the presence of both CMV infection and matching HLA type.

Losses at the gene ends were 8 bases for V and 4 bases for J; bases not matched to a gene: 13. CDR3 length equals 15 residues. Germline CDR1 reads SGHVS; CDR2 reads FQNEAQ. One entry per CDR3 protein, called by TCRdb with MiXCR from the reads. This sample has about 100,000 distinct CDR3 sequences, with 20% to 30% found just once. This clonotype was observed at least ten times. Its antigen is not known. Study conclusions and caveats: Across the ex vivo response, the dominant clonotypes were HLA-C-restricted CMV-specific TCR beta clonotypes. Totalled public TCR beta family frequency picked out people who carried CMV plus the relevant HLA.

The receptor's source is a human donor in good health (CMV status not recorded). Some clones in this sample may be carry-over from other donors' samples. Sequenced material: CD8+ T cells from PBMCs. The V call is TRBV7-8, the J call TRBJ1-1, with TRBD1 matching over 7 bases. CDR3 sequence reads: CASPGPQGSGTEAFF. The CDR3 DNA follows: TGTGCCAGCCCCGGCCCACAGGGGAGCGGCACTGAAGCTTTCTTT.